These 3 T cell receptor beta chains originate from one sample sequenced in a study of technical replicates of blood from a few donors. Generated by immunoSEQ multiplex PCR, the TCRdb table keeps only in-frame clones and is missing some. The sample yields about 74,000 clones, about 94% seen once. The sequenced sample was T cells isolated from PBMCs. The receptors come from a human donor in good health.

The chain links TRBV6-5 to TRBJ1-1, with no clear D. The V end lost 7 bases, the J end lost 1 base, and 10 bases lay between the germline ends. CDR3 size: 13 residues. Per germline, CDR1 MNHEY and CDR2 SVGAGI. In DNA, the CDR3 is TGTGCCAGCATCAATAGCCAGAACACTGAAGCTTTCTTT. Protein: CASINSQNTEAFF.

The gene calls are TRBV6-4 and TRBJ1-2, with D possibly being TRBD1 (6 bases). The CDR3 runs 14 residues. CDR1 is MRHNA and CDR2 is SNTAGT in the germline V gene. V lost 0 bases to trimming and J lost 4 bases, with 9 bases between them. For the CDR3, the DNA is TGTGCCAGCAGTGACTCGATAGGGGGCTATGGCTACACCTTC. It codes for CASSDSIGGYGYTF.

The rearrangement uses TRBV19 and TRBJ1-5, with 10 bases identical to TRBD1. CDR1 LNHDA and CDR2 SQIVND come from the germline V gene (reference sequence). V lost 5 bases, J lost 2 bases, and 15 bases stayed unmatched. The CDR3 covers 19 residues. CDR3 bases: TGTGCCAGTAGTGTAAAGGGACAGGGGCTGTGGTGGGGCAATCAGCCCCAGCATTTT. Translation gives CASSVKGQGLWWGNQPQHF.